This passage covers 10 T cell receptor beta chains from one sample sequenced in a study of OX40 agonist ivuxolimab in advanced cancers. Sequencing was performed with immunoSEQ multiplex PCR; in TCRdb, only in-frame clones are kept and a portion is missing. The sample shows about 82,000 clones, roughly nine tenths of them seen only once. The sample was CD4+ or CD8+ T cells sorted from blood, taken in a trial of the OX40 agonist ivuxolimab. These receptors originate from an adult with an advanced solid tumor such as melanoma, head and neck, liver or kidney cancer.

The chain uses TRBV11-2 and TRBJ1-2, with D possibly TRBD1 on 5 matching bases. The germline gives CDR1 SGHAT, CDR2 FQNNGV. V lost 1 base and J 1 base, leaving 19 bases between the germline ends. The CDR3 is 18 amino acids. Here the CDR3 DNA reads TGTGCCAGCAGCTTAGTTAAATCGGCTGGGACTAATAACTATGGCTACACCTTC. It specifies CASSLVKSAGTNNYGYTF.

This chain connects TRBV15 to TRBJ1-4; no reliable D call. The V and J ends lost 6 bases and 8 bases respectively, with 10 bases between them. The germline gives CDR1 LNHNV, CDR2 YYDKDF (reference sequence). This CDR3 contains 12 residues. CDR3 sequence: CATRQSGEKLFF. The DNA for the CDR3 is TGTGCCACCAGGCAGTCTGGAGAAAAACTGTTTTTT.

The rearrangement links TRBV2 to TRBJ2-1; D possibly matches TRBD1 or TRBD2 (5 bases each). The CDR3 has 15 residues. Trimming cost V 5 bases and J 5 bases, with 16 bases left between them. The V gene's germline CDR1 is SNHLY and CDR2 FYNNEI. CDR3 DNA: TGTGCCAGCAGTTATGCCGGGACCACCGACAATGAGCAGTTCTTC. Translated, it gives CASSYAGTTDNEQFF.

CDR3 region: CASSEVIAQPQHF. For the CDR3, the DNA is TGTGCCAGCAGTGAGGTAATCGCCCAGCCCCAGCATTTT. This rearrangement joins TRBV6-1 to TRBJ1-5, with D hard to call. Trimming shortened V by 3 bases and J by 7 bases, and 10 bases separated the two germline ends. Looked up from germline, CDR1 is MNHNS and CDR2 is SASEGT. The CDR3 contains 13 residues.

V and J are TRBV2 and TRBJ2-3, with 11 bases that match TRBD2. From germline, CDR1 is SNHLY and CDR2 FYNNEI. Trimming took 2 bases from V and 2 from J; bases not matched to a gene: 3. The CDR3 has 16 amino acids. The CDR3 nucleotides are TGTGCCAGCAGTGAACAGGGACTAGCGGTCACAGATACGCAGTATTTT. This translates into CASSEQGLAVTDTQYF.

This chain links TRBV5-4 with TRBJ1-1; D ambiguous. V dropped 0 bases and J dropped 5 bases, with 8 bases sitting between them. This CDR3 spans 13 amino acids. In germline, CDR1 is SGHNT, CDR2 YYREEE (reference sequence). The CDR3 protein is CASSLDLTTEAFF. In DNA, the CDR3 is TGTGCCAGCAGCTTGGACCTAACGACTGAAGCTTTCTTT.

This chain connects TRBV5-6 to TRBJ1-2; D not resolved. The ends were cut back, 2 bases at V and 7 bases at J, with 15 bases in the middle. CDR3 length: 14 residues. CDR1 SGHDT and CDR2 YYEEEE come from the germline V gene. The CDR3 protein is CASSFFEGSGGYTF. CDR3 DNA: TGTGCCAGCAGCTTTTTTGAAGGATCTGGTGGCTACACCTTC.

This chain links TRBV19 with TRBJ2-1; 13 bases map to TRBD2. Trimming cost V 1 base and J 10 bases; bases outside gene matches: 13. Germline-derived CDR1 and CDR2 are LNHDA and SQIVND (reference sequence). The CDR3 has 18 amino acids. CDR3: CASSIVLTRTSGSGEQFF. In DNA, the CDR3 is TGTGCCAGTAGTATAGTTCTCACGAGGACTAGCGGGAGTGGGGAGCAGTTCTTC.

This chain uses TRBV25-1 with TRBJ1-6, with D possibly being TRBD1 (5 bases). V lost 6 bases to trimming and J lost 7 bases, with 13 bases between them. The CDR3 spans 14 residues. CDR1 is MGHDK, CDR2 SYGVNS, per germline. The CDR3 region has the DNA TGTGCCAGCAGAGACAGTGGCAGGAATTCACCCCTCCACTTT. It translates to CASRDSGRNSPLHF.

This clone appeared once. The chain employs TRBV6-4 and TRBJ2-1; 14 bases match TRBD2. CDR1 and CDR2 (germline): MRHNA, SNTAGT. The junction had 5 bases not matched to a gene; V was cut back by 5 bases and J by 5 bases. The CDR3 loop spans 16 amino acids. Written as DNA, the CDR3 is TGTGCCAGCAGTTCTTTGGGACTAGCGGGAGACAATGAGCAGTTCTTC. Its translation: CASSSLGLAGDNEQFF.